The source of this T cell receptor beta chain is a study of cytomegalovirus exposure and HLA in healthy donors. Study-level points and caveats: Reportedly, diagnosis of cytomegalovirus status by the classifier showed high specificity and sensitivity.

Points on this clone: Antigen: not known.

The primer mix had 60 Vbeta and 13 Jbeta primers. Sequenced by immunoSEQ multiplex PCR; TCRdb stores in-frame clones only, minus some. The sample includes fewer than 200,000 clones, roughly 80% of them seen just once. This clonotype was sampled from a man between 60 and 75 years old in good health and CMV-seronegative. Sequencing was done on a sample of PBMCs.

CDR3 sequence (DNA): TGTGCCAGCTCATCGGGTAAGGCGGACAGCTCTGGGGCCAACGTCCTGACTTTC. This gives the protein CASSSGKADSSGANVLTF. The V gene is TRBV18, the J gene TRBJ2-6, with a possible D match to TRBD1 (6 bases). The germline V gene has CDR1 KGHSH and CDR2 LQKENI. The CDR3 length is 18 residues. V gave up 5 bases and J gave up 0 bases, with 17 bases separating them. Variable domain in full (rest from reference TRBV18 and TRBJ2-6): NAGVMQNPRHLVRRRGQEARLRCSPMKGHSHVYWYRQLPEEGLKFMVYLQKENIIDESGMPKERFSAEFPKEGPSILRIQQVVRGDSAAYFCASSSGKADSSGANVLTFGAGSRLTVL.